Listed below are T cell receptor beta chains from one sample, sequenced in a study of blood T cell repertoires in COVID-19. The protocol was immunoSEQ multiplex PCR, while the TCRdb copy is restricted to in-frame clones and leaves out a portion. The table includes about 250,000 clones, approximately 92% detected once. Sequenced material: PBMCs or T cells enriched from blood (not recorded which). The receptors shown here come from a woman younger than 35 who had recovered from COVID-19. Each CDR3 is given without its conserved first and last residue. A D gene is named only where the DNA matches it firmly.

V	J	D	CDR3
TRBV9	TRBJ1-6	TRBD1	ASSRPGTGAWGSPLH
TRBV2	TRBJ2-7	TRBD2	ASSDPSGGAYEQY
TRBV7-3	TRBJ2-1	TRBD2	ASSSGLAGGPPYNEQF
TRBV19	TRBJ2-5	TRBD1	ASSRGTDLQETQY
TRBV5-1	TRBJ1-1	TRBD1	ASSTPGTGDTEAF
TRBV5-5	TRBJ1-2	.	ASSRDRYNYGYT
TRBV11-1	TRBJ2-3	.	ASSLGTSWDTQY
TRBV7-9	TRBJ1-2	TRBD1	ASSSRTGEIGYT
TRBV14	TRBJ1-2	.	ASSPRWGDGYT
TRBV5-1	TRBJ2-5	TRBD1	ASSSGQEKTQY
TRBV5-1	TRBJ1-1	TRBD1	ASSTGTESYTEAF
TRBV14	TRBJ2-5	TRBD1	ASSQDLGGGETQY
TRBV24-1	TRBJ2-7	TRBD2	ATSDWTYWGGDHEQY
TRBV2	TRBJ1-5	.	ASIGDLGNQPQH
TRBV6-4	TRBJ1-1	TRBD1	ASSEGTGNTEAF